This T cell receptor (beta chain) was found in a study of blood T cells in healthy people across ages. Study-wide points: Naive CD4+ cells and diversity were both higher in long-lived donors than in aged donors.

With a J-beta primer mix and a sample-barcoded 5' primer, a second PCR ran about 7 to 11 cycles. TCRdb reprocessed the 5' RACE reads via MiXCR and lists one record per CDR3 protein. The table shows over 600,000 distinct CDR3 sequences, with roughly 50% occurring only once. About this clonotype: The antigen remains unidentified.

The CDR3 contains 14 residues. CDR1 and CDR2 from the germline V gene are MNHNS and SASEGT. J was trimmed by 3 bases and V by 6 bases; bases with no gene match: 7. Sample: blood. This chain connects TRBV6-1 to TRBJ2-5; 7 bases map to TRBD1. This sequence originates from a man aged 35 to 55 in good health. The DNA of the CDR3 is TGTGCCAGCAGGACTGGACAGGTTGAAGAGACCCAGTACTTC. This translates into CASRTGQVEETQYF.